This T cell receptor beta chain was captured by sequencing in a study of human T cells and chemical hapten exposure. General observations from the study: In the PT1 data, expanded TCR counts showed a positive correlation with patch test score. Once DPC sensitization occurred, TCRs above 1 in 1000 frequency showed no change.

Trimming took off 1 base at V and 8 bases at J, with 13 bases between the two ends. The germline V gene has CDR1 SQVTM and CDR2 ANQGSEA. This CDR3 has 13 residues. Time point specified: patch test 1, 2 weeks after DPC sensitization. The treatment is: therapeutic diphenylcyclopropenone sensitization with weekly scalp DPC. This clonotype was seen a few times. The antigen remains undetermined. In the library, unique molecular identifiers were attached to individual cDNA molecules. In TCRdb, the RACE reads were re-called with MiXCR into one record per CDR3 protein. The sample records 85,000 to 100,000 distinct CDR3 sequences, 9.5% to 15% being singletons.

This chain links TRBV29-1 with TRBJ2-3; unclear D gene. The receptor comes from a woman in her 40s with alopecia areata. Some clones in this sample may be carry-over from other donors' samples. The sequencing here drew on whole blood, taken in connection with sensitization to the hapten diphenylcyclopropenone (DPC). The CDR3: CSVEATRPGTQYF. DNA of the CDR3: TGCAGCGTTGAAGCGACCCGGCCAGGTACGCAGTATTTT.